Listed below are T cell receptor beta chains from one sample, sequenced in a study of monozygotic twins with inflammatory bowel disease. TCRdb reprocessed the 5' RACE reads, with one entry per CDR3 protein and no DNA. The ten most abundant clones cover approximately 2.3% of a sample with approximately 400,000 distinct CDR3 sequences. The sample consisted of blood. All receptors derive from a human donor with ulcerative colitis or Crohn's disease, or a healthy co-twin of an affected twin (not recorded which). Both conserved end residues are part of each CDR3. Fields, in order: J gene, CDR3 length, V gene, CDR3 protein.

j_gene: TRBJ2-7; len: 14; v_gene: TRBV7-2; CDR3aa: CASSLDRDSYEQYF
j_gene: TRBJ1-3; len: 13; v_gene: TRBV7-6; CDR3aa: CASTPKPGASIYF
j_gene: TRBJ2-2; len: 15; v_gene: TRBV10-3; CDR3aa: CATSRTSGGTGELFF
j_gene: TRBJ2-1; len: 14; v_gene: TRBV5-1; CDR3aa: CASSPEAGSNEQFF
j_gene: TRBJ2-1; len: 13; v_gene: TRBV5-1; CDR3aa: CASARLATNEQFF
j_gene: TRBJ2-1; len: 14; v_gene: TRBV18; CDR3aa: CASSFVGAQSEQFF
j_gene: TRBJ2-2; len: 16; v_gene: TRBV5-1; CDR3aa: CASMPSGSTLTGELFF
j_gene: TRBJ1-4; len: 14; v_gene: TRBV5-1; CDR3aa: CASRLTAANEKLFF
j_gene: TRBJ2-3; len: 14; v_gene: TRBV7-2; CDR3aa: CASRVAGVGDTQYF
j_gene: TRBJ2-3; len: 16; v_gene: TRBV11-2; CDR3aa: CASSLDRGFSTDTQYF
j_gene: TRBJ2-2; len: 18; v_gene: TRBV27; CDR3aa: CASSSRTSGRANTGELFF
j_gene: TRBJ2-2; len: 17; v_gene: TRBV12-3/TRBV12-4; CDR3aa: CASRGPRLAGDTGELFF
j_gene: TRBJ2-7; len: 13; v_gene: TRBV4-1; CDR3aa: CASSQGRSYEQYF
j_gene: TRBJ2-7; len: 13; v_gene: TRBV28; CDR3aa: CASSLGISYEQYF
j_gene: TRBJ1-6; len: 15; v_gene: TRBV7-2; CDR3aa: CASSPRALYNSPLHF
j_gene: TRBJ1-1; len: 15; v_gene: TRBV7-9; CDR3aa: CASSPFRQGGTEAFF
j_gene: TRBJ2-2; len: 16; v_gene: TRBV20-1; CDR3aa: CSAYNPGQGNTGELFF
j_gene: TRBJ2-2; len: 16; v_gene: TRBV19; CDR3aa: CASNGAGTVNTGELFF
j_gene: TRBJ2-5; len: 14; v_gene: TRBV5-4; CDR3aa: CASSLAGLGETQYF
j_gene: TRBJ2-3; len: 14; v_gene: TRBV24-1; CDR3aa: CAADSGQGFEAPYF
j_gene: TRBJ2-1; len: 14; v_gene: TRBV5-5; CDR3aa: CASSLVGGRNEQFF
j_gene: TRBJ1-2; len: 13; v_gene: TRBV28; CDR3aa: CAGFGNSNYGYTF
j_gene: TRBJ1-2; len: 14; v_gene: TRBV27; CDR3aa: CASSSSGTGYGYTF